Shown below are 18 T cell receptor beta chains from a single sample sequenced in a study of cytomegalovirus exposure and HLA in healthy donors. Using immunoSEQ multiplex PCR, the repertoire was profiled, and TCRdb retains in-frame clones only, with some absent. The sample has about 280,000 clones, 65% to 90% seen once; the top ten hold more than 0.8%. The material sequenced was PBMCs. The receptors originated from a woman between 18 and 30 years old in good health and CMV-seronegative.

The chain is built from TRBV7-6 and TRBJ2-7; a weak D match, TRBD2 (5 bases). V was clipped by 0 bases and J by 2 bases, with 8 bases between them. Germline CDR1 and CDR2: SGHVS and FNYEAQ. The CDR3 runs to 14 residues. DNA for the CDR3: TGTGCCAGCAGCTTAGCCCGGGGAGCCTACGAGCAGTACTTC. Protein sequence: CASSLARGAYEQYF.

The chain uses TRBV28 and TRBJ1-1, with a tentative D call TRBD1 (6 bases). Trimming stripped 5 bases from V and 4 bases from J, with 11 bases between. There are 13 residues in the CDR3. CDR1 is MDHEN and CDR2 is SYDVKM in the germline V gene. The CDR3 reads CASSVQGPTEAFF. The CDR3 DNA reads TGTGCCAGCAGTGTACAGGGTCCCACTGAAGCTTTCTTT. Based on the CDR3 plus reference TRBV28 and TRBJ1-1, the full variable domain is DVKVTQSSRYLVKRTGEKVFLECVQDMDHENMFWYRQDPGLGLRLIYFSYDVKMKEKGDIPEGYSVSREKKERFSLILESASTNQTSMYLCASSVQGPTEAFFGQGTRLTVV.

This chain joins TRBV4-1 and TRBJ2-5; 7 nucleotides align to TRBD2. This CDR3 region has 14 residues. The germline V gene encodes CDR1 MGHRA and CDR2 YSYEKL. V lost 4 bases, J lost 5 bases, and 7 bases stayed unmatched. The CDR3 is CASSPLMGGETQYF. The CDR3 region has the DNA TGCGCCAGCAGCCCCCTCATGGGGGGGGAGACCCAGTACTTC.

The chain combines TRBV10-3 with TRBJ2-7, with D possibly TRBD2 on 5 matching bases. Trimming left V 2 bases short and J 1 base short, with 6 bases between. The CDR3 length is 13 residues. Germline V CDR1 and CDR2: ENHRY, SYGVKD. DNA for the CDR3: TGTGCCATCAGTGAGCCGGGGTCCTACGAGCAGTACTTC. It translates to CAISEPGSYEQYF.

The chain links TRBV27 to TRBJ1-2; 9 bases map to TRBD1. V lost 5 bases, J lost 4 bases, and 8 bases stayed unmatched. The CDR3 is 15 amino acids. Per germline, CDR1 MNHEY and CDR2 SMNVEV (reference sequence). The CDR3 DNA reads TGTGCCAGCAGTATACAGGGGGCTCCCATCTATGGCTACACCTTC. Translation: CASSIQGAPIYGYTF.

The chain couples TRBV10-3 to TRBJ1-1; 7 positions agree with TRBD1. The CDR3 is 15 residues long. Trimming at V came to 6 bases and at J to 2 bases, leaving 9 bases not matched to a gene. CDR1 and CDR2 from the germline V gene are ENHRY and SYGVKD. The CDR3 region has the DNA TGTGCCATCAGGGGTACACAGGGGCCTAACACTGAAGCTTTCTTT. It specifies CAIRGTQGPNTEAFF.

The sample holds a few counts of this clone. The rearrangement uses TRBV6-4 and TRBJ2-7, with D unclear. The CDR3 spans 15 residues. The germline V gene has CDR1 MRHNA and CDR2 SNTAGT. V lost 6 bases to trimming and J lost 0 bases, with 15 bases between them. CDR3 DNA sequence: TGTGCCAGCAGCGAACGGAGCGAGAGCTCCTACGAGCAGTACTTC. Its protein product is CASSERSESSYEQYF.

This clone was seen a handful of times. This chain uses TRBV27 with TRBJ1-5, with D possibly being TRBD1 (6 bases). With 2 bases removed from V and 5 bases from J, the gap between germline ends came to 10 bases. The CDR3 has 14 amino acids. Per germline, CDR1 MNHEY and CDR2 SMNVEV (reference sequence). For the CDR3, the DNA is TGTGCCAGCAGTTTACCAGGGGCCGATCAGCCCCAGCATTTT. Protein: CASSLPGADQPQHF.

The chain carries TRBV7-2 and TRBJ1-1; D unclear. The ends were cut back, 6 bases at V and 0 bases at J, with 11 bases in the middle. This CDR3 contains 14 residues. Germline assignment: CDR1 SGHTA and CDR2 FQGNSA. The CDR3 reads CASRVSLMNTEAFF. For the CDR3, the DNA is TGTGCCAGCAGGGTCAGTTTGATGAACACTGAAGCTTTCTTT.

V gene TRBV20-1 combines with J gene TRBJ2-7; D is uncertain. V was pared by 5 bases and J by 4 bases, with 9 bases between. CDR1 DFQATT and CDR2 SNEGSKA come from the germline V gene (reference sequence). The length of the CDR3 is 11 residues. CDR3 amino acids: CSAQLEYEQYF. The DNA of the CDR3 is TGCAGTGCTCAACTGGAGTACGAGCAGTACTTC.

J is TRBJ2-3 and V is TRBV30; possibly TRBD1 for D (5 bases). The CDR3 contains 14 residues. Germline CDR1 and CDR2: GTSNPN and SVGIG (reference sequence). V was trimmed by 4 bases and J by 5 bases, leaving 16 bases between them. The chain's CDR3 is CAWTWQGQGDTQYF. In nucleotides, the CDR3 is TGTGCCTGGACTTGGCAGGGCCAAGGAGATACGCAGTATTTT.

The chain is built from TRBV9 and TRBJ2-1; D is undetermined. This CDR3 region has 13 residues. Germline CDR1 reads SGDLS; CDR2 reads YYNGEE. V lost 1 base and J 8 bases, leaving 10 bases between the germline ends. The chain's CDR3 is CASSVTGTDEQFF. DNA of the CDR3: TGTGCCAGCAGCGTAACGGGTACCGATGAGCAGTTCTTC.

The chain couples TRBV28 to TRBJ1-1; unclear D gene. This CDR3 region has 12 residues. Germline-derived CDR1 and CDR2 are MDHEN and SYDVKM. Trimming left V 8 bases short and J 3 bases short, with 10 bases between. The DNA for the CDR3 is TGTGCCAGCTCTGGGCAAGACACTGAAGCTTTCTTT. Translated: CASSGQDTEAFF.

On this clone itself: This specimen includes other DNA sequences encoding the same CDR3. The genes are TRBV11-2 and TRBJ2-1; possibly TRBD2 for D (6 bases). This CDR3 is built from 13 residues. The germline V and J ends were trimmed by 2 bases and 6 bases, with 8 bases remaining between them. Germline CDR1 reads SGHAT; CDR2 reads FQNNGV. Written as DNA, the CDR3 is TGTGCCAGCAGCTTAAGCGGGCCCAATGAGCAGTTCTTC. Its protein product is CASSLSGPNEQFF.

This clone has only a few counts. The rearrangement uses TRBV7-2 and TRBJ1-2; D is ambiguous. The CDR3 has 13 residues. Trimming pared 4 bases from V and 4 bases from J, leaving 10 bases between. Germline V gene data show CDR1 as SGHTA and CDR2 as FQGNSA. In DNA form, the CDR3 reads TGTGCCAGCAGCTCACGGGAACGCTATGGCTACACCTTC. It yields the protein CASSSRERYGYTF.

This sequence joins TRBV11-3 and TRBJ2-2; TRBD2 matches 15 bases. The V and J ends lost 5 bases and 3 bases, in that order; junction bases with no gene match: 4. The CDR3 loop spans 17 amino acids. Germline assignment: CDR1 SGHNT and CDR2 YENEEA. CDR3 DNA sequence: TGTGCCAGCAGCGCCGGGACTAGCGGGAGGTACACCGGGGAGCTGTTTTTT. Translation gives CASSAGTSGRYTGELFF.

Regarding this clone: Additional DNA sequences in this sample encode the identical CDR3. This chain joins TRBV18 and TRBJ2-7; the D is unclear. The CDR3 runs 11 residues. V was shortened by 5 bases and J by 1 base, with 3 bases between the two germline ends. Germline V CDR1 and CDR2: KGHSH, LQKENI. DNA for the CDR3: TGTGCCAGCTCATCGTCCTACGAGCAGTACTTC. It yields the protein CASSSSYEQYF. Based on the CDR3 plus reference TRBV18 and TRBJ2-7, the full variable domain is NAGVMQNPRHLVRRRGQEARLRCSPMKGHSHVYWYRQLPEEGLKFMVYLQKENIIDESGMPKERFSAEFPKEGPSILRIQQVVRGDSAAYFCASSSSYEQYFGPGTRLTVT.

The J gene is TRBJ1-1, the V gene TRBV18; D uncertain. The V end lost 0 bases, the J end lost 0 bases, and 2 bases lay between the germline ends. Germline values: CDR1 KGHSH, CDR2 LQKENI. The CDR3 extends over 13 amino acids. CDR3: CASSPPVNTEAFF. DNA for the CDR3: TGTGCCAGCTCACCACCCGTGAACACTGAAGCTTTCTTT.